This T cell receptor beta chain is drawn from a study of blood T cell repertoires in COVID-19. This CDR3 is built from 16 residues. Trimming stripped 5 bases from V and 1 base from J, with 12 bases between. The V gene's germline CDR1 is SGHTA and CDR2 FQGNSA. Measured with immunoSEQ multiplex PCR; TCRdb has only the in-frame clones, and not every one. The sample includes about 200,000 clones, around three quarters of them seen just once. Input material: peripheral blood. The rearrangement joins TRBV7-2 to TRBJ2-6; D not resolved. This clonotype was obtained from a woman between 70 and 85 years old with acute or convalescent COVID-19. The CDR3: CASSPDSHSGANVLTF. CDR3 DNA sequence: TGTGCCAGCAGCCCCGACTCTCATTCTGGGGCCAACGTCCTGACTTTC.